This is a list of T cell receptor beta chains from one sample in a study of siplizumab effects on memory and regulatory T cells. Assay used: immunoSEQ multiplex PCR; TCRdb lists only in-frame clones, some missing. The repertoire has around 99,000 clones, 92% of them found once; the top ten carry approximately 0.73%. Specimen: Tregs sorted from blood. Source of these receptors: a human donor in good health. The CDR3 runs from the conserved cysteine through the conserved F or W. The order of the fields is D gene, clone size, J gene, V gene, CDR3 protein, CDR3 DNA. The D gene is left open where the match is weak. Rows may omit the clone size; those that give it use once, few, many or a size class.

. . TRBJ1-1 TRBV19 CASRYVGTRNTEAFF TGTGCCAGTAGGTATGTCGGGACGAGGAACACTGAAGCTTTCTTT
. . TRBJ2-7 TRBV18 CASSIQGYEQYF TGTGCCAGCTCGATCCAGGGATACGAGCAGTACTTC
. . TRBJ1-2 TRBV5-1 CASSLAGRGGYTF TGCGCCAGCAGCTTGGCCGGGAGAGGGGGCTACACCTTC
. . TRBJ2-3 TRBV9 CASSVAVADTQYF TGTGCCAGCAGCGTAGCAGTTGCAGATACGCAGTATTTT
. . TRBJ1-5 TRBV15 CATSRDLLSTRNQPQHF TGTGCCACCAGCAGAGATCTCCTCTCGACTCGCAATCAGCCCCAGCATTTT
. . TRBJ1-2 TRBV6-1 CASSGTGPGYTF TGTGCCAGCTCTGGAACAGGGCCTGGCTACACCTTC
TRBD1 . TRBJ2-2 TRBV6-4 CASSDSGQGLTGELFF TGTGCCAGCAGTGACTCGGGACAGGGTCTCACCGGGGAGCTGTTTTTT
TRBD2 . TRBJ2-7 TRBV5-4 CASSRLAGDYEQYF TGTGCCAGCAGCCGACTAGCGGGAGACTACGAGCAGTACTTC
. . TRBJ1-2 TRBV5-1 CASSLGASIGYTF TGCGCCAGCAGCTTGGGAGCCTCCATTGGCTACACCTTC
TRBD2 . TRBJ2-1 TRBV6-6 CASSYRAGGRDEQFF TGTGCCAGCAGTTATAGAGCGGGAGGCCGGGATGAGCAGTTCTTC
. . TRBJ2-2 TRBV9 CASGGEHGTGELFF TGTGCCAGTGGAGGGGAACACGGCACCGGGGAGCTGTTTTTT
TRBD2 . TRBJ2-3 TRBV5-1 CASSDAGTSRTDTQYF TGCGCCAGCAGCGACGCCGGGACTAGCCGCACAGATACGCAGTATTTT
. . TRBJ1-3 TRBV6-1 CASMRKGTVGNTIYF TGTGCCAGCATGAGGAAAGGGACGGTTGGAAACACCATATATTTT
TRBD2 . TRBJ2-5 TRBV30 CAWSGVWGGVPLYF TGTGCCTGGAGCGGAGTTTGGGGAGGGGTACCTTTGTACTTC
TRBD1 . TRBJ1-2 TRBV5-1 CASSRTGTGGYTF TGCGCCAGCAGCAGGACAGGTACAGGTGGCTACACCTTC
. . TRBJ1-2 TRBV7-8 CASSFDRERGYTF TGTGCCAGCAGCTTCGACCGGGAGCGAGGCTACACCTTC
. . TRBJ2-3 TRBV6-5 CASSYSLVFTDTQYF TGTGCCAGCAGTTACTCCCTGGTGTTCACAGATACGCAGTATTTT
. few TRBJ2-3 TRBV9 CASSVTIRAGDTQYF TGTGCCAGCAGCGTAACCATCCGGGCGGGGGATACGCAGTATTTT
. . TRBJ2-7 TRBV5-1 CASSMTGYEQYF TGCGCCAGCAGCATGACGGGATACGAGCAGTACTTC
. . TRBJ1-2 TRBV5-1 CASSAYRGANYGYTF TGCGCCAGCAGCGCTTATCGGGGCGCGAACTATGGCTACACCTTC
. . TRBJ1-2 TRBV11-1 CASSLGPGLNYGYTF TGTGCCAGCAGCTTAGGTCCAGGCCTAAACTATGGCTACACCTTC
. . TRBJ2-6 TRBV4-1 CASSPRGSSGANVLTF TGCGCCAGCAGCCCCAGGGGAAGCTCTGGGGCCAACGTCCTGACTTTC
TRBD1 . TRBJ1-2 TRBV30 CAWGRDRSKGGGYTF TGTGCCTGGGGCCGGGACAGGTCCAAGGGAGGTGGCTACACCTTC
. few TRBJ1-5 TRBV4-1 CASSQVQRHSNQPQHF TGCGCCAGCAGCCAAGTTCAACGTCATAGCAATCAGCCCCAGCATTTT
. . TRBJ2-7 TRBV19 CASSRRGSYEQYF TGTGCCAGTAGCCGAAGGGGGAGCTACGAGCAGTACTTC
. . TRBJ1-1 TRBV9 CASSAGRTRQAFF TGTGCCAGCAGCGCGGGTCGGACACGCCAAGCTTTCTTT
. . TRBJ2-1 TRBV13 CASSLNPTWGAHNEQFF TGTGCCAGCAGCTTAAACCCGACTTGGGGGGCCCACAATGAGCAGTTCTTC
. . TRBJ1-5 TRBV7-2 CASSRGRARWNQPQHF TGTGCCAGCAGCCGGGGGCGGGCTCGTTGGAATCAGCCCCAGCATTTT
TRBD1 . TRBJ1-2 TRBV5-4 CASSRTGSNYGYTF TGTGCCAGCAGCAGGACAGGGAGTAACTATGGCTACACCTTC
TRBD2 . TRBJ2-3 TRBV19 CASKITGGPTDTQYF TGTGCCAGTAAGATAACGGGAGGGCCGACAGATACGCAGTATTTT
. . TRBJ1-3 TRBV6-6 CASSYSGSSGNTIYF TGTGCCAGCAGTTACTCGGGATCCTCTGGAAACACCATATATTTT
TRBD2 . TRBJ2-7 TRBV6-5 CASSYGAGGSSYEQYF TGTGCCAGCAGTTACGGTGCGGGGGGGAGCTCCTACGAGCAGTACTTC
. . TRBJ2-2 TRBV2 CASRQASTGELFF TGTGCCAGCAGACAGGCTTCGACCGGGGAGCTGTTTTTT
TRBD1 . TRBJ2-6 TRBV19 CASSRRDRGGSGANVLTF TGTGCCAGTAGTCGCCGGGACAGGGGGGGCTCTGGGGCCAACGTCCTGACTTTC
. . TRBJ2-3 TRBV21-1 CASSTTDRESTDTQYF TGTGCCAGCAGCACTACTGACAGGGAGAGCACAGATACGCAGTATTTT
. . TRBJ1-2 TRBV29-1 CSVEEVYGYTF TGCAGCGTTGAAGAGGTTTATGGCTACACCTTC
. . TRBJ1-1 TRBV11-2 CASSLDPGVRTEAFF TGTGCCAGCAGCTTAGATCCGGGAGTAAGAACTGAAGCTTTCTTT
. . TRBJ2-7 TRBV5-1 CASNVGGADKGEQYF TGCGCCAGCAACGTTGGGGGGGCCGATAAGGGCGAGCAGTACTTC
TRBD2 . TRBJ2-3 TRBV9 CASSVGPGLGLDTQYF TGTGCCAGCAGCGTAGGCCCGGGACTAGGGCTCGATACGCAGTATTTT
. . TRBJ1-5 TRBV5-8 CASSPRGAGSNQPQHF TGTGCCAGCAGCCCCCGGGGCGCGGGTAGCAATCAGCCCCAGCATTTT
. few TRBJ1-1 TRBV19 CASRLDRMNTEAFF TGTGCCAGTAGGTTAGACAGGATGAACACTGAAGCTTTCTTT
TRBD2 . TRBJ2-4 TRBV5-1 CASSLAGTSGREGNIQYF TGCGCCAGCAGCTTGGCTGGGACTAGCGGGAGGGAGGGAAACATTCAGTACTTC
. . TRBJ1-1 TRBV5-1 CASSLAVDLGTEAFF TGCGCCAGCAGCTTGGCCGTGGACTTGGGGACTGAAGCTTTCTTT
. . TRBJ2-3 TRBV10-3 CAISERGPSTDTQYF TGTGCCATCAGTGAAAGGGGACCAAGCACAGATACGCAGTATTTT
. once TRBJ2-3 TRBV9 CASSVRWGGQVLGTQYF TGTGCCAGCAGCGTAAGATGGGGGGGACAGGTCCTGGGTACGCAGTATTTT
. . TRBJ1-2 TRBV5-4 CASSLGRGDGGYTF TGTGCCAGCAGCTTGGGTAGGGGAGATGGGGGCTACACCTTC
TRBD1 . TRBJ1-2 TRBV2 CASSVATGGARGYTF TGTGCCAGCAGTGTCGCGACAGGGGGCGCGAGGGGCTACACCTTC
. . TRBJ2-1 TRBV11-2 CASSFSGNEQFF TGTGCCAGCAGCTTTAGCGGCAATGAGCAGTTCTTC
TRBD1 . TRBJ2-3 TRBV6-1 CASNTGGSTDTQYF TGTGCCAGCAACACAGGGGGCAGCACAGATACGCAGTATTTT